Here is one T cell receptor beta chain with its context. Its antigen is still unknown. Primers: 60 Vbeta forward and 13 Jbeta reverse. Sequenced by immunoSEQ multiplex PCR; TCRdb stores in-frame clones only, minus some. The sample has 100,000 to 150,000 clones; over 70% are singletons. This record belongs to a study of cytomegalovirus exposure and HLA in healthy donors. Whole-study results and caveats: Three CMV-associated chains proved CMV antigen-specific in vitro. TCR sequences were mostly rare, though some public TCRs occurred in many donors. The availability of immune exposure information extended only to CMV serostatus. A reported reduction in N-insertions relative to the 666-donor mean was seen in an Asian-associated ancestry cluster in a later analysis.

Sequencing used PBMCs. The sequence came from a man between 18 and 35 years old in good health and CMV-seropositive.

The CDR3 nucleotides read TGTGCCTGGAGATCCCTTAGCGGGGGGGCCCCAGAGACCCAGTACTTC. As protein: CAWRSLSGGAPETQYF. V gene TRBV30 combines with J gene TRBJ2-5, with TRBD2 identical over 11 bases. With V trimmed by 3 bases and J by 4 bases, 10 bases remained unmatched. CDR3 length: 16 amino acids. The germline CDR1 and CDR2 sequences are GTSNPN and SVGIG (reference sequence).